The next 15 T cell receptor beta chains were all read from a single sample in a study of cytomegalovirus exposure and HLA in healthy donors. PCR was performed using 60 Vbeta and 13 Jbeta primers. This table comes from immunoSEQ multiplex PCR, and its TCRdb copy is limited to in-frame clones, with some not included. The table includes about 120,000 clones, around 83% detected once. The sequenced material came from PBMCs. The receptors here all came from a human donor in good health.

This chain joins TRBV27 and TRBJ2-1, with 11 bases matching TRBD2. V trimming: 4 bases; J trimming: 5 bases; junction bases outside the gene matches: 13. The CDR3 has 18 amino acids. Germline-derived CDR1 and CDR2 are MNHEY and SMNVEV (reference sequence). The CDR3 DNA is TGTGCCAGCAGTTGGTTGTGGGCTAGCGGGGGGTTGGACAATGAGCAGTTCTTC. Translated, it gives CASSWLWASGGLDNEQFF.

This clone was detected once. CDR3 protein: CASRVTPWGGVIPNEQFF. The CDR3 nucleotides are TGCGCCAGCCGCGTAACCCCTTGGGGGGGGGTTATTCCCAATGAGCAGTTCTTC. The chain links TRBV5-1 to TRBJ2-1; 7 positions match TRBD2. The CDR3 length is 18 residues. Germline V gives CDR1 SGHRS, CDR2 YFSETQ. V dropped 7 bases and J dropped 6; count of bases not matched to a gene: 22.

The chain's CDR3 is CAWTCHLGGARWDSSYEQYF. As DNA, the CDR3 is TGTGCCTGGACCTGTCATCTTGGGGGGGCCCGCTGGGATTCCTCCTACGAGCAGTACTTC. The chain couples TRBV30 to TRBJ2-7, with D possibly matching TRBD2 (7 bases). V lost 4 bases and J 0 bases, leaving 31 bases between the germline ends. CDR1 and CDR2 from the germline V gene are GTSNPN and SVGIG (reference sequence). The CDR3 consists of 20 residues.

The chain is built from TRBV11-2 and TRBJ1-2; 9 bases are shared with TRBD1. Unmatched junction bases numbered 15, after V lost 6 bases and J lost 10 bases. The CDR3 has 15 amino acids. Germline values: CDR1 SGHAT, CDR2 FQNNGV. Written as DNA, the CDR3 is TGTGCCAGCAGTTTCGCTACGGACAGGGGACCCTCCTACACCTTC. Protein sequence: CASSFATDRGPSYTF.

This clone showed up just a few times. The genes are TRBV6-5 and TRBJ2-7, with D perhaps matching TRBD1 (6 bases). Trimming cost V 9 bases and J 2 bases, with 14 bases left between them. Germline V gene sequence: CDR1 MNHEY, CDR2 SVGAGI. This CDR3 comprises 13 residues. The CDR3 DNA reads as TGTGCCAGTATAAAACAGGGCACCTACGAGCAGTACTTC. The encoded protein is CASIKQGTYEQYF.

This chain links TRBV5-1 with TRBJ2-5; 7 bases match TRBD2. This CDR3 is built from 15 residues. Germline V gene data show CDR1 as SGHRS and CDR2 as YFSETQ. V lost 4 bases to trimming and J lost 5 bases; unmatched junction nucleotides: 11. CDR3 amino acids: CASSAGDYLQETQYF. The CDR3 DNA is TGCGCCAGCAGCGCGGGGGACTACTTACAGGAGACCCAGTACTTC.

This rearrangement joins TRBV7-9 to TRBJ2-5; TRBD1 aligns across 7 bases. Gene TRBJ2-7 matches the end of the DNA better, so the J call may be wrong. This CDR3 has 14 amino acids. CDR1 and CDR2 (germline): SEHNR, FQNEAQ (reference sequence). This CDR3 reads CASSLSDRSYEQYF. The DNA of the CDR3 is TGTGCCAGCAGCCTTTCGGACAGGTCCTACGAGCAGTACTTC.

V usage is TRBV4-1 and J usage is TRBJ1-4, with a weak D call TRBD1 (5 bases). The germline gives CDR1 MGHRA, CDR2 YSYEKL. The CDR3 sequence is 18 residues long. Trimming shortened V by 2 bases and J by 10 bases, and 26 bases separated the two germline ends. The CDR3 DNA reads as TGCGCCAGCAGCCAATCAACGGGGAGGGGCTGGGGGGGTGGAAAACTGTTTTTT. Translation gives CASSQSTGRGWGGGKLFF.

The genes are TRBV11-2 and TRBJ1-5, with D unclear. Looked up from germline, CDR1 is SGHAT and CDR2 is FQNNGV. V shed 5 bases and J shed 0 bases, with 8 bases lying between them. CDR3 length: 14 amino acids. The CDR3 coding sequence is TGTGCCAGCAGCCCCCAGTATAGCAATCAGCCCCAGCATTTT. Its protein product is CASSPQYSNQPQHF.

This clone has just a few counts. CDR3 sequence: CAISDPLTYEQYF. The CDR3 nucleotides read TGTGCCATCAGTGACCCTCTTACCTACGAGCAGTACTTC. The chain is built from TRBV10-3 and TRBJ2-7; D uncertain. CDR3 length: 13 amino acids. CDR1 and CDR2 (germline): ENHRY, SYGVKD. V shed 3 bases and J shed 2 bases, with 8 bases lying between them.

This chain joins TRBV5-6 and TRBJ1-2, with D perhaps TRBD1 (5 bases). Germline CDR1 is SGHDT and CDR2 is YYEEEE. This CDR3 contains 14 residues. V lost 4 bases to trimming and J lost 4 bases, with 14 bases between them. CDR3 bases: TGTGCCAGCAGCGTAATGACAGTCCTCTATGGCTACACCTTC. This sequence encodes CASSVMTVLYGYTF.

This chain uses TRBV6-5 with TRBJ1-1, with 8 nucleotides matching TRBD1. J lost 4 bases, V lost 5 bases, and 3 bases had no gene match. This CDR3 comprises 13 residues. In germline, CDR1 is MNHEY, CDR2 SVGAGI. This chain's CDR3 is CASSGTGGTEAFF. The CDR3 nucleotides are TGTGCCAGCAGTGGAACAGGGGGCACTGAAGCTTTCTTT.

The J gene is TRBJ1-6, the V gene TRBV6-5; tentatively, D is TRBD1 (5 bases). This CDR3 is built from 13 residues. The germline V gene has CDR1 MNHEY and CDR2 SVGAGI. V lost 4 bases to trimming and J lost 8 bases, with 9 bases between them. CDR3 residues: CASSSGLDSPLHF. The CDR3 DNA reads TGTGCCAGCAGTTCAGGGTTGGATTCACCCCTCCACTTT.

The chain combines TRBV5-1 with TRBJ2-5; 7 bases align to TRBD1. This CDR3 is built from 16 residues. Unmatched junction bases numbered 13, after V lost 4 bases and J lost 4 bases. The germline CDR1 and CDR2 sequences are SGHRS and YFSETQ. The CDR3 spells CASSLTEQGFGETQYF. CDR3 in DNA: TGCGCCAGCAGCCTTACAGAACAGGGGTTCGGAGAGACCCAGTACTTC.

The gene calls are TRBV27 and TRBJ2-2, with 8 positions matching TRBD1. The CDR3 runs to 17 residues. V shed 5 bases and J 2 bases; nucleotides not matched to a gene: 10. The germline gives CDR1 MNHEY, CDR2 SMNVEV (reference sequence). The CDR3 here is CASSTGQGPLNTGELFF. Written as DNA, the CDR3 is TGTGCCAGCAGTACCGGACAGGGACCCCTTAACACCGGGGAGCTGTTTTTT.